One T cell receptor (beta chain) is described in this entry. The antigen remains undetermined. The CDR3 contains 14 residues. Germline V lookup: CDR1 SEHNR, CDR2 FQNEAQ (reference sequence). After removal of 1 base from V and 5 bases from J, the junction contained 4 bases not matched to a gene. Primers for the PCR totalled 60 Vbeta and 13 Jbeta. Generated by immunoSEQ multiplex PCR, the TCRdb table keeps only in-frame clones and is missing some. Of around 190,000 clones in the sample, 81% were seen once. The data were obtained in a study of cytomegalovirus exposure and HLA in healthy donors. Across the study: Ancestry clustering placed 70% to 85% of around 400 genotyped donors in the Caucasian-associated cluster.

Broader study findings: Across donors, most TCRs were seen rarely, yet some public ones were widespread. Later analysis suggested most CMV-associated TCR beta chains were HLA-restricted.

This chain connects TRBV7-9 to TRBJ2-7, with 8 bases matching TRBD1. The receptor was isolated from a man aged 35-49 years in good health and CMV-seropositive. Sequenced sample: PBMCs. This CDR3 reads CASSLEQGVNEQYF. CDR3 DNA: TGTGCCAGCAGCTTAGAACAGGGGGTTAACGAGCAGTACTTC. Full variable domain (outside the CDR3, taken from reference TRBV7-9 and TRBJ2-7): DTGVSQNPRHKITKRGQNVTFRCDPISEHNRLYWYRQTLGQGPEFLTYFQNEAQLEKSRLLSDRFSAERPKGSFSTLEIQRTEQGDSAMYLCASSLEQGVNEQYFGPGTRLTVT.